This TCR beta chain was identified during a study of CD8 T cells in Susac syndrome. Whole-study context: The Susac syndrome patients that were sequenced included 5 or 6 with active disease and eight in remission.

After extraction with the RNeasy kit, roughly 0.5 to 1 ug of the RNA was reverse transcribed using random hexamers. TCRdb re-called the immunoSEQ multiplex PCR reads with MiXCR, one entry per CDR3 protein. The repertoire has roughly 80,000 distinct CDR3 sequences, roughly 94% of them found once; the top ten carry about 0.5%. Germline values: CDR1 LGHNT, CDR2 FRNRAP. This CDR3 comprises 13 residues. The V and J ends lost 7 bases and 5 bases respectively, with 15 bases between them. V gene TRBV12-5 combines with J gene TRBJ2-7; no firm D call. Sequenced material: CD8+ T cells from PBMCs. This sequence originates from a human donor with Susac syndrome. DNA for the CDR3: TGTGCTAGTGCCTTGGGTCCCTTGAACGAGCAGTACTTC. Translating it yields CASALGPLNEQYF.